Detailed here is one TCR beta chain. The antigen is not known. MiXCR, applied by TCRdb to the reads, yields one record per CDR3 protein. The table lists around 280,000 distinct CDR3 sequences, approximately 14% of them singletons. The sample comes from a study of T cell repertoires in cytomegalovirus infection. The overall study: Public TCR beta signatures indicated both CMV infection and matching HLA type.

V lost 5 bases to trimming and J lost 1 base, with 17 bases between them. The length of the CDR3 is 17 residues. The germline V gene encodes CDR1 SEHNR and CDR2 FQNEAQ (reference sequence). General observations from the study: HLA-C-restricted CMV clonotypes gave the most frequent clonotype in two of eight donors.

The chain is built from TRBV7-9 and TRBJ2-2, with TRBD1 as a possible D gene (5 bases). Sequences were obtained from PBMCs. The TCR originated in a human donor in good health (CMV status not recorded). Some clones in this sample may be carry-over from other donors' samples. CDR3: CASSHLVWTLNTGELFF. Written as DNA, the CDR3 is TGTGCCAGCAGCCACCTTGTATGGACATTGAACACCGGGGAGCTGTTTTTT.